Presented here are 5 T cell receptor beta chains from one specimen sequenced in a study of shared T cell receptors in the human thymus. Method: immunoSEQ multiplex PCR; TCRdb's copy keeps in-frame clones and lacks some. The table includes just under 550,000 clones, about 84% detected once. This same sample was also taken into another study, of human thymus T cells.

Material: thymocytes. The source is a boy younger than two with a congenital heart defect.

The rearrangement links TRBV11-3 to TRBJ2-7; unclear D gene. Germline lookup yields CDR1 SGHNT and CDR2 YENEEA. This CDR3 region has 18 residues. V lost 4 bases to trimming and J lost 2 bases, with 24 bases between them. CDR3 region: CASSSSLGLADQAYEQYF. DNA of the CDR3: TGTGCCAGCAGCTCTTCCCTCGGTTTAGCCGATCAAGCCTACGAGCAGTACTTC. Variable domain in full (rest from reference TRBV11-3 and TRBJ2-7): EAGVVQSPRYKIIEKKQPVAFWCNPISGHNTLYWYLQNLGQGPELLIRYENEEAVDDSQLPKDRFSAERLKGVDSTLKIQPAELGDSAVYLCASSSSLGLADQAYEQYFGPGTRLTVT.

The DNA of the CDR3 is TGTGCCAGCAGCTTAACGCCTAGAAACACCGGGGAGCTGTTTTTT. Its translation is CASSLTPRNTGELFF. V and J are TRBV7-3 and TRBJ2-2; D is undetermined. The CDR3 spans 15 residues. Between the trimmed V and J ends, which lost 0 bases and 2 bases, there was a span of 7 bases. Germline values: CDR1 SGHTA, CDR2 FQGTGA.

The rearrangement links TRBV10-2 to TRBJ2-3; 7 nucleotides align to TRBD1. Trimming cost V 8 bases and J 2 bases; bases outside gene matches: 19. The V gene's germline CDR1 is WSHSY and CDR2 SAAADI. The CDR3 contains 18 residues. The CDR3 is CASGDPQPAGGNTDTQYF. CDR3 coding DNA: TGCGCCAGCGGCGATCCCCAACCAGCAGGGGGAAACACAGATACGCAGTATTTT.

Here the CDR3 reads CASSSLNEKLFF. CDR3 in DNA: TGTGCCAGCAGTTCCCTTAATGAAAAACTGTTTTTT. This chain links TRBV27 with TRBJ1-4; no definite D call. V lost 4 bases and J 4 bases, leaving 4 bases between the germline ends. CDR3 length: 12 amino acids. From germline, CDR1 is MNHEY and CDR2 SMNVEV (reference sequence).

CDR3 protein: CASGAQVKAFF. In DNA form, the CDR3 reads TGTGCCAGTGGGGCTCAGGTGAAAGCTTTCTTT. The genes are TRBV6-4 and TRBJ1-1; a weak D match, TRBD1 (5 bases). CDR3 length: 11 amino acids. Germline assignment: CDR1 MRHNA and CDR2 SNTAGT. V dropped 9 bases and J dropped 9 bases, with 14 bases sitting between them.